This T cell receptor (beta chain) was documented in a study of CD8+ T cells in alopecia areata. This clone came up a few times. The antigen is undetermined. cDNA serving as the sequencing template came from extracted, reverse transcribed RNA. Data came from immunoSEQ multiplex PCR; TCRdb stores just in-frame clones and leaves some out. This repertoire shows about 210,000 clones, 43% found once; its top ten account for approximately 2.9%. Study conclusions and caveats: With tofacitinib ongoing, many expanded lesional clones persisted in both scalp and blood. Administration of tofacitinib significantly diminished scalp clonality and expanded CD8+ clones within the top 100.

The treatment is: oral pan-JAK inhibitor, 5-10 mg twice daily. The receptor was derived from a human donor with alopecia areata. The sequenced sample was CD4+ T cells sorted from blood, obtained at approximately week 36, from a patient treated with tofacitinib.

The CDR3 sequence is CSIWTGSNVLTF. For the CDR3, the DNA is TGCAGCATATGGACAGGGTCCAACGTCCTGACTTTC. The J gene is TRBJ2-6, the V gene TRBV29-1, with 8 positions matching TRBD1. The germline CDR1 and CDR2 sequences are SQVTM and ANQGSEA. The J segment lost 8 bases and the V segment lost 8 bases, leaving 5 bases of the junction unmatched. The CDR3 length is 12 residues.